This T cell receptor (beta chain) was captured by sequencing in a study of blood T cell repertoires in COVID-19. About the research overall: The study drew acute and convalescent COVID-19 samples from the United States, Italy and Spain. The cDNA or gDNA used as material had been derived from T cells, B-cell-depleted T cells, or PBMCs.

Profiling relied on immunoSEQ multiplex PCR, and the TCRdb table lists in-frame clones only, not all of them. The table includes approximately 400,000 clones, 88% detected once. Researchers sorted participants into cohorts using their self-reported clinical history. The CDR3 covers 15 residues. V lost 1 base, J lost 6 bases, and 12 bases lay in between. CDR1 is PRHDT and CDR2 is FYEKMQ in the germline V gene (reference sequence). Sequences were obtained from PBMCs or T cells enriched from blood (not recorded which). The genes are TRBV13 and TRBJ1-4; no reliable D call. This clonotype was obtained from a woman between 18 and 29 years old who had recovered from COVID-19. Written as DNA, the CDR3 is TGTGCCAGCAGCTTAGTGGGAGCGGCAGATGAAAAACTGTTTTTT. Its translation is CASSLVGAADEKLFF.